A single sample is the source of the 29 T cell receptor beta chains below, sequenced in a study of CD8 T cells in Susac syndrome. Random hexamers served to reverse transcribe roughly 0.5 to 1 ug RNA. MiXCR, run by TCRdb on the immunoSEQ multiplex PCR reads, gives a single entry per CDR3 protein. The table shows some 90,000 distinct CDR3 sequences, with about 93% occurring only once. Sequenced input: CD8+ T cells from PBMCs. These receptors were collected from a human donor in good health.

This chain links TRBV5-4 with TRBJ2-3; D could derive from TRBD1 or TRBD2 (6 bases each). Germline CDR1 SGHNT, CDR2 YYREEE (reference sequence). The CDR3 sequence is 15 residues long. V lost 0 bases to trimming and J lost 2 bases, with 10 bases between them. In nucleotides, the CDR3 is TGTGCCAGCAGCTTGGTGTCGGGGGCCACAGATACGCAGTATTTT. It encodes CASSLVSGATDTQYF.

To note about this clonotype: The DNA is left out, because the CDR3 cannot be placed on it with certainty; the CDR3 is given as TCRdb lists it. CDR3 sequence reads: CASSTSTGPVETQYF. The chain links TRBV25-1 to TRBJ2-5; the table's D gene call, TRBD1, was not cross checked with the DNA. The CDR3 spans 15 residues, counting both ends. The germline gives CDR1 MGHDK, CDR2 SYGVNS.

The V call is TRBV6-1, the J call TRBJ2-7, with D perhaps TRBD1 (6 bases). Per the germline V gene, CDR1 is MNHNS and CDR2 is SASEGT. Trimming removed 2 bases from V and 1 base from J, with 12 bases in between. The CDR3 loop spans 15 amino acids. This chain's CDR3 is CASSENRARSYEQYF. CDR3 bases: TGTGCCAGCAGTGAAAACAGGGCGAGGTCCTACGAGCAGTACTTC.

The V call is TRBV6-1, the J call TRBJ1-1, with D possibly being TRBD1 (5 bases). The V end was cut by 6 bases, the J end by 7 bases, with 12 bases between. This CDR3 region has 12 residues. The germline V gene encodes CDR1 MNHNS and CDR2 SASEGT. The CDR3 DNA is TGTGCCAGCAGGGGGGAAATGGGTGAAGCTTTCTTT. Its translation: CASRGEMGEAFF.

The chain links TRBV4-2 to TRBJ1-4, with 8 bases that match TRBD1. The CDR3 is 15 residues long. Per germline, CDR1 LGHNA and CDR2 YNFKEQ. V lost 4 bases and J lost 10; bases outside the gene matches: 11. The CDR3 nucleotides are TGTGCCAGCAGCCCCGCGAGGACAGGGTTGGCAAAACTGTTTTTT. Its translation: CASSPARTGLAKLFF.

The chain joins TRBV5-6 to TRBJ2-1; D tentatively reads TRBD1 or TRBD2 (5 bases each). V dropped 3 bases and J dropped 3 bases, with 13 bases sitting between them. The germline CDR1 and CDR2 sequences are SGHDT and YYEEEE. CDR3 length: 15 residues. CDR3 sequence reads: CASSWGSGGYNEQFF. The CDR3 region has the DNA TGTGCCAGCAGCTGGGGGAGCGGTGGCTACAATGAGCAGTTCTTC.

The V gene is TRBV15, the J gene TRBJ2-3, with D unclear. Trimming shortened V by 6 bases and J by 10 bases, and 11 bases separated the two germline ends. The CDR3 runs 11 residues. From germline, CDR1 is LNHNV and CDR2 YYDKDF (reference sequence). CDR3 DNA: TGTGCCACCAGGGGCCCTTACGCGCAGTATTTT. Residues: CATRGPYAQYF.

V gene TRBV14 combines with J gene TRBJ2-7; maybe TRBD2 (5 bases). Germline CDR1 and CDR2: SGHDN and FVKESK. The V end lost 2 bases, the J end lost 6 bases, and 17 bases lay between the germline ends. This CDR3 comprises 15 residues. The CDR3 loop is CASSQYSEARGEQYF. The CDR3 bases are TGTGCCAGCAGCCAATACTCGGAGGCTAGAGGCGAGCAGTACTTC.

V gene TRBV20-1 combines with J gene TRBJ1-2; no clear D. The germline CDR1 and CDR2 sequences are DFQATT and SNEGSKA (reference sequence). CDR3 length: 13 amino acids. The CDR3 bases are TGCAAGGTATATCGGTCGGGGAGCTATGGCTACACCTTC. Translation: CKVYRSGSYGYTF.

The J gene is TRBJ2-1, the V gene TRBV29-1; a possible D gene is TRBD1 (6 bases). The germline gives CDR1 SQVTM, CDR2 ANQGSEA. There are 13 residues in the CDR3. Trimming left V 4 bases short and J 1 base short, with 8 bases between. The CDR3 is CSVGTESYNEQFF. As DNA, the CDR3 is TGCAGCGTTGGGACAGAGTCCTACAATGAGCAGTTCTTC.

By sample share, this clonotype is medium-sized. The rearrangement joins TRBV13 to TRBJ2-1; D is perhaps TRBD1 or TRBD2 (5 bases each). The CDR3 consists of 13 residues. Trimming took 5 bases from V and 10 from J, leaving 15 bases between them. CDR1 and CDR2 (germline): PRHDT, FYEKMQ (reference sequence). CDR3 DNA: TGTGCCAGCAGCAGGTCGGGACGGCACGAGCAGTTCTTC. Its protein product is CASSRSGRHEQFF. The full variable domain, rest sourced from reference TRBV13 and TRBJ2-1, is AAGVIQSPRHLIKEKRETATLKCYPIPRHDTVYWYQQGPGQDPQFLISFYEKMQSDKGSIPDRFSAQQFSDYHSELNMSSLELGDSALYFCASSRSGRHEQFFGPGTRLTVL.

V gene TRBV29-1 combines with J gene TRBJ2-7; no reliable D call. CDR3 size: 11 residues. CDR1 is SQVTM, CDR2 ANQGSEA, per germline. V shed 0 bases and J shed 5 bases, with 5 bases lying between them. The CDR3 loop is CSVEDYDEQYF. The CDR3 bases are TGCAGCGTTGAAGATTACGACGAGCAGTACTTC.

The CDR3 loop reads CASSIRPGGAYNSPLHF. The CDR3 coding sequence is TGTGCCAGTAGTATTCGCCCTGGGGGTGCCTATAATTCACCCCTCCACTTT. The chain joins TRBV19 to TRBJ1-6, with D perhaps TRBD1 (5 bases). V was clipped by 3 bases and J by 2 bases, with 14 bases between them. The CDR3 consists of 17 residues. Germline CDR1 and CDR2: LNHDA and SQIVND (reference sequence).

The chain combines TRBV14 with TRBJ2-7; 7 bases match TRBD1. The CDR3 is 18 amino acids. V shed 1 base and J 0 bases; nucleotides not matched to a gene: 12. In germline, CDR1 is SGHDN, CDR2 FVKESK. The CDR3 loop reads CASSQAVRRGGTSYEQYF. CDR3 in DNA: TGTGCCAGCAGCCAAGCGGTCCGAAGAGGGGGCACCTCCTACGAGCAGTACTTC.

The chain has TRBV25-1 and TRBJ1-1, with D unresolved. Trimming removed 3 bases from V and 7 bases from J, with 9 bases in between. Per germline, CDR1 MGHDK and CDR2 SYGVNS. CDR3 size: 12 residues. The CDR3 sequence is CASSEPGSEAFF. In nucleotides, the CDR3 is TGTGCCAGCAGTGAGCCCGGAAGTGAAGCTTTCTTT.

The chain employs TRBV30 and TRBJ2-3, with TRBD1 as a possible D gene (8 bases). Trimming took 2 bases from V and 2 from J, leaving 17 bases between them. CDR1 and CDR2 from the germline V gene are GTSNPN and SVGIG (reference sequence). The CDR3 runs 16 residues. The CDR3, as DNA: TGTGCCTGGAGTCAGGGGGCTAGCGGCCTCACAGATACGCAGTATTTT. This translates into CAWSQGASGLTDTQYF.

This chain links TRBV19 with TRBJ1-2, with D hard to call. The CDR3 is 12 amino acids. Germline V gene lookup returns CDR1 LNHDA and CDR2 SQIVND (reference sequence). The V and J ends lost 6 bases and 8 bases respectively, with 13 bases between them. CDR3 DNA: TGTGCCAGTAGCATCTCGGTTTCAGGCTACACCTTC. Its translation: CASSISVSGYTF.

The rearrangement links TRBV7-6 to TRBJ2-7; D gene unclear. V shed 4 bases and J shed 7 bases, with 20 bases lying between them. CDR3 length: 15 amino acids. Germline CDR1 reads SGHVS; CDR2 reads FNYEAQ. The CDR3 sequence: CASSSARGASREQYF. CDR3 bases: TGTGCCAGCAGCTCGGCAAGAGGCGCCTCGAGAGAGCAGTACTTC.

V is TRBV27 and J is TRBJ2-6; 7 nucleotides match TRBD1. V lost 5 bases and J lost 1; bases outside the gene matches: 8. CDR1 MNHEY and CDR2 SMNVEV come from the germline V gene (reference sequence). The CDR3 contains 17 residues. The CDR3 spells CASSEYPRGSGANVLTF. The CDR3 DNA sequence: TGTGCCAGCAGTGAATATCCCAGGGGGTCTGGGGCCAACGTCCTGACTTTC. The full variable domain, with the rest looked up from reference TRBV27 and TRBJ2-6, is EAQVTQNPRYLITVTGKKLTVTCSQNMNHEYMSWYRQDPGLGLRQIYYSMNVEVTDKGDVPEGYKVSRKEKRNFPLILESPSPNQTSLYFCASSEYPRGSGANVLTFGAGSRLTVL.

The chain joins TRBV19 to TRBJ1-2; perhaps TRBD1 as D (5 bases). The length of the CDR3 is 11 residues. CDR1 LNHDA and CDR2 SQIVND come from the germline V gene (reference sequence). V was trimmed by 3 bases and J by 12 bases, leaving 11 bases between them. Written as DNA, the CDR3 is TGTGCCAGTAGTATCGGGACGGTTAACACCTTC. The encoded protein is CASSIGTVNTF.

CDR3 sequence reads: CASSPPRDTQYF. The CDR3 region has the DNA TGTGCCAGCAGCCCCCCTAGAGATACGCAGTATTTT. V is TRBV7-9 and J is TRBJ2-3; the D is unclear. Germline V gene sequence: CDR1 SEHNR, CDR2 FQNEAQ (reference sequence). The germline V and J ends were trimmed by 5 bases and 5 bases, with 8 bases remaining between them. The CDR3 contains 12 residues.

Here the CDR3 reads CASSENFGTANSPLHF. CDR3 nucleotides: TGTGCCAGCAGTGAAAACTTCGGGACAGCTAATTCACCCCTCCACTTT. The chain is built from TRBV6-1 and TRBJ1-6, with 7 nucleotides matching TRBD1. Germline CDR1 reads MNHNS; CDR2 reads SASEGT. The CDR3 totals 16 residues. V lost 2 bases to trimming and J lost 6 bases; unmatched junction nucleotides: 7.

The CDR3 sequence: CASSLDLAGGTDTQYF. The CDR3 DNA follows: TGTGCCAGCAGCTTAGACCTAGCGGGGGGCACAGATACGCAGTATTTT. The rearrangement uses TRBV7-8 and TRBJ2-3; 10 nucleotides match TRBD2. V dropped 1 base and J dropped 1; count of bases not matched to a gene: 2. From germline, CDR1 is SGHVS and CDR2 FQNEAQ. There are 16 residues in the CDR3.

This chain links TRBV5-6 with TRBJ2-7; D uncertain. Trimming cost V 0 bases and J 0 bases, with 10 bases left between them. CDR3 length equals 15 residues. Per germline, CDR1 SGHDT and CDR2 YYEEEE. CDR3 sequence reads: CASSLAFSSSYEQYF. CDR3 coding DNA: TGTGCCAGCAGCTTGGCCTTCAGCAGCTCCTACGAGCAGTACTTC.

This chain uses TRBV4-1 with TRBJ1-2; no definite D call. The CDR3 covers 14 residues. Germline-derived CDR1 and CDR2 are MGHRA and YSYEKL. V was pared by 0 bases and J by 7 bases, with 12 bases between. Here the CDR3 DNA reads TGCGCCAGCAGCCAAGAATCGCCCGTCAGTGGCTACACCTTC. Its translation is CASSQESPVSGYTF.

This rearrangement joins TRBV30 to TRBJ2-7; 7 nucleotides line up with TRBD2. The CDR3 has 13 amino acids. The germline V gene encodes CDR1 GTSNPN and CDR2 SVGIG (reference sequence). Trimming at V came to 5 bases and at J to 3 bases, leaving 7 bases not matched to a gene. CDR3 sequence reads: CAWSLGEGYEQYF. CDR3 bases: TGTGCCTGGTCCCTAGGGGAGGGCTACGAGCAGTACTTC. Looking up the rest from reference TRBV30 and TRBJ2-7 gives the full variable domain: SQTIHQWPATLVQPVGSPLSLECTVEGTSNPNLYWYRQAAGRGLQLLFYSVGIGQISSEVPQNLSASRPQDRQFILSSKKLLLSDSGFYLCAWSLGEGYEQYFGPGTRLTVT.

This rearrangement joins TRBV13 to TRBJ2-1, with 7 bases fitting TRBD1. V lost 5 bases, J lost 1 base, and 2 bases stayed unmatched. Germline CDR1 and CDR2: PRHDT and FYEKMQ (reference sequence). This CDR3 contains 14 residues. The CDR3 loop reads CASSEGASYNEQFF. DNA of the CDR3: TGTGCCAGCAGCGAGGGGGCGTCCTACAATGAGCAGTTCTTC.

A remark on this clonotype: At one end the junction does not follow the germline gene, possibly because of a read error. The CDR3 is CANSFRDRGIQETQYF. The CDR3 nucleotides are TGTGCCAACAGCTTTCGGGACAGGGGGATTCAAGAGACCCAGTACTTC. This sequence joins TRBV7-9 and TRBJ2-5; TRBD1 matches 11 bases. The CDR3 is made up of 16 amino acids. The V gene's germline CDR1 is SEHNR and CDR2 FQNEAQ (reference sequence).

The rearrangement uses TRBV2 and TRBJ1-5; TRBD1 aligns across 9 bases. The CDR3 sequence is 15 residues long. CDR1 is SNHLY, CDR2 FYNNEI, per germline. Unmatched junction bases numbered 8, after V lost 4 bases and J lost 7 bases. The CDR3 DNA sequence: TGTGCCAGCAGTGTTCCGGGCGACAGGGGGCAGCCCCAGCATTTT. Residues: CASSVPGDRGQPQHF.